The clone carrying this T cell receptor beta chain appeared many times. The data are from a study of Graves' ophthalmopathy and Graves' hyperthyroidism. About the study: The blood sample was drawn at first diagnosis and before any treatment.

As the template, RNA transcripts were used to amplify TCR beta CDR3 regions. Second-round multiplex PCR came after first-round RT-PCR with HTBI primers. TCRdb reprocessed the multiplex PCR reads via MiXCR and lists one record per CDR3 protein. The table shows hundreds of thousands of distinct CDR3 sequences, with roughly two fifths occurring only once. Germline CDR1 reads SGHRS; CDR2 reads YFSETQ. This CDR3 region has 13 residues. Trimming took off 4 bases at V and 6 bases at J, with 13 bases between the two ends. The sequence was obtained from an adult man with Graves' ophthalmopathy. Sequences were obtained from peripheral blood. J is TRBJ1-2 and V is TRBV5-1, with D perhaps TRBD1 (6 bases). The CDR3 loop is CASSPPGADGYTF. In nucleotides, the CDR3 is TGCGCCAGCAGCCCTCCAGGGGCGGATGGCTACACCTTC. Supplemented by reference TRBV5-1 and TRBJ1-2, the full variable domain reads KAGVTQTPRYLIKTRGQQVTLSCSPISGHRSVSWYQQTPGQGLQFLFEYFSETQRNKGNFPGRFSGRQFSNSRSEMNVSTLELGDSALYLCASSPPGADGYTFGSGTRLTVV.